This T cell receptor (beta chain) came from a study of TIL therapy for anti-PD-1-resistant metastatic lung cancer. Sequencing used immunoSEQ v3. Clones were read by immunoSEQ multiplex PCR, and TCRdb kept only the in-frame ones, dropping some. This sample has 9,000 to 15,000 clones; 60% to 80% occur once, and the top ten carry over 9%. Study-level findings and limits: Patients were highly selected, enriched for treatment-naive, never-smoker and oncogene-addicted cases.

Germline values: CDR1 SGHRS, CDR2 YFSETQ. The CDR3 length is 14 residues. V dropped 4 bases and J dropped 7 bases, with 15 bases sitting between them. The table lists this clone with a count of one. What it binds is not known. Time point defined: pre-treatment sample, taken before nivolumab and TIL therapy. The chain has TRBV5-1 and TRBJ2-1; maybe TRBD2 (5 bases). The origin of this receptor is a person aged 25-85 years with non-small cell lung cancer. Specimen: blood, collected at baseline. CDR3 amino acids: CASSLKQRLNEQFF. Here the CDR3 DNA reads TGCGCCAGCAGCCTGAAACAGCGGTTAAATGAGCAGTTCTTC.